The 29 T cell receptor beta chains below were found in one sample sequenced in a study of T cell responses to AZD1222 COVID-19 vaccine. This table comes from immunoSEQ multiplex PCR, and its TCRdb copy is limited to in-frame clones, with some not included. The sample has more than 100,000 clones, around 85% seen once; the top ten hold roughly 6.2%. The sample was peripheral blood, taken on day 0 of AZD1222 vaccination. All receptors derive from an adult in good health.

The chain joins TRBV24-1 to TRBJ2-3; D is unresolved. The length of the CDR3 is 14 residues. CDR1 KGHDR and CDR2 SFDVKD come from the germline V gene. V was clipped by 5 bases and J by 1 base, with 9 bases between them. The CDR3 region is CATSGLSGTDTQYF. CDR3 DNA: TGTGCCACCAGTGGGCTGAGTGGCACAGATACGCAGTATTTT.

The V gene is TRBV11-2, the J gene TRBJ1-3; D is unresolved. V lost 6 bases to trimming and J lost 3 bases, with 6 bases between them. The CDR3 loop spans 12 amino acids. In germline, CDR1 is SGHAT, CDR2 FQNNGV. CDR3 bases: TGTGCCAGCAGTTCCGGTGGAAACACCATATATTTT. As protein: CASSSGGNTIYF.

The chain carries TRBV19 and TRBJ2-1, with no clear D. This CDR3 spans 11 amino acids. The germline V and J ends were trimmed by 5 bases and 10 bases, with 9 bases remaining between them. Germline V CDR1 and CDR2: LNHDA, SQIVND (reference sequence). The CDR3 nucleotides are TGTGCCAGTAGTGACTTCTTCGAGCAGTTCTTC. Its protein product is CASSDFFEQFF.

The rearrangement uses TRBV4-3 and TRBJ2-2; 10 bases agree with TRBD2. Germline CDR1 is LGHNA and CDR2 is YSLEER. This CDR3 is 15 amino acids long. V was clipped by 3 bases and J by 8 bases; unmatched bases: 6. The CDR3 spells CASSQGTSGVGELFF. CDR3 DNA sequence: TGCGCCAGCAGCCAGGGTACTAGCGGGGTGGGGGAGCTGTTTTTT.

This chain uses TRBV6-5 with TRBJ1-5; maybe TRBD1 (6 bases). Per germline, CDR1 MNHEY and CDR2 SVGAGI. The CDR3 consists of 14 residues. Trimming pared 7 bases from V and 3 bases from J, leaving 13 bases between. Here the CDR3 reads CASTLDSLNQPQHF. CDR3 nucleotide sequence: TGTGCCAGCACCCTGGACAGCCTCAATCAGCCCCAGCATTTT.

The genes are TRBV5-5 and TRBJ1-6; D is undetermined. The germline gives CDR1 SGHKS, CDR2 YYEKEE (reference sequence). The V and J ends lost 4 bases and 14 bases respectively, with 16 bases between them. There are 13 residues in the CDR3. The CDR3 region is CASSQRPEVSLHF. CDR3 DNA: TGTGCCAGCAGCCAGCGACCGGAGGTGTCCCTCCACTTT.

This clone has just one count. The V gene is TRBV9, the J gene TRBJ1-3; TRBD1 agrees at 7 bases. The CDR3 length is 15 residues. Germline V gives CDR1 SGDLS, CDR2 YYNGEE. J was trimmed by 4 bases and V by 3 bases; bases with no gene match: 7. CDR3 loop: CASSAKTGVGNTIYF. In DNA form, the CDR3 reads TGTGCCAGCAGCGCCAAAACAGGGGTAGGAAACACCATATATTTT.

The chain links TRBV5-4 to TRBJ2-3; 8 bases match TRBD2. Trimming cost V 0 bases and J 0 bases; bases outside gene matches: 3. The length of the CDR3 is 16 residues. Germline V gene lookup returns CDR1 SGHNT and CDR2 YYREEE (reference sequence). The CDR3 protein is CASSLGGTSSTDTQYF. CDR3 sequence (DNA): TGTGCCAGCAGCTTGGGCGGGACTAGTAGCACAGATACGCAGTATTTT.

The V call is TRBV27, the J call TRBJ1-3, with D perhaps matching TRBD1 (5 bases). This CDR3 spans 15 amino acids. V dropped 4 bases and J dropped 2 bases, with 12 bases sitting between them. Germline loops: CDR1 MNHEY, CDR2 SMNVEV (reference sequence). The CDR3 DNA is TGTGCCAGCAGTTCCCAGGGATTTGCTGGAAACACCATATATTTT. It yields the protein CASSSQGFAGNTIYF.

The CDR3 reads CASRLQGAQGEQYF. Written as DNA, the CDR3 is TGTGCCAGCAGACTACAGGGGGCGCAGGGCGAGCAGTACTTC. The rearrangement uses TRBV28 and TRBJ2-7; 9 nucleotides match TRBD1. Per the germline V gene, CDR1 is MDHEN and CDR2 is SYDVKM. V lost 6 bases, J lost 6 bases, and 9 bases stayed unmatched. The CDR3 has 14 residues.

In this sample, this clone turned up a few times. The chain couples TRBV7-3 to TRBJ2-7; D may match TRBD1 or TRBD2 (5 bases each). V was clipped by 1 base and J by 6 bases, with 13 bases between them. The germline V gene encodes CDR1 SGHTA and CDR2 FQGTGA. The CDR3 runs 14 residues. CDR3 in DNA: TGTGCCAGCAGCTTAAGTGGGGGTCCGAGCGAGCAGTACTTC. This codes for CASSLSGGPSEQYF.

Here the CDR3 reads CAISESDRFNQPQHF. In DNA, the CDR3 is TGTGCCATCAGTGAATCTGACAGATTCAATCAGCCCCAGCATTTT. The chain carries TRBV10-3 and TRBJ1-5; D possibly corresponds to TRBD1 (5 bases). The CDR3 extends over 15 amino acids. The germline gives CDR1 ENHRY, CDR2 SYGVKD. V was pared by 3 bases and J by 3 bases, with 12 bases between.

The J gene is TRBJ2-7, the V gene TRBV7-2; tentative D call: TRBD1 (5 bases). Germline CDR1 SGHTA, CDR2 FQGNSA. V was cut by 5 bases and J by 5 bases, with 22 bases left in between. The CDR3 is made up of 16 amino acids. The CDR3 spells CASSLSPGFRGNEQYF. The CDR3, as DNA: TGTGCCAGCAGCCTATCTCCAGGGTTTCGAGGAAACGAGCAGTACTTC.

The V gene is TRBV5-4, the J gene TRBJ2-5; D might be TRBD1 or TRBD2, each matching 5 bases. CDR1 SGHNT and CDR2 YYREEE come from the germline V gene (reference sequence). The V end was cut by 0 bases, the J end by 3 bases, with 12 bases between. This CDR3 is 15 amino acids long. This CDR3 is CASSLVPMGEETQYF. Written as DNA, the CDR3 is TGTGCCAGCAGCTTGGTTCCGATGGGGGAAGAGACCCAGTACTTC.

The chain employs TRBV10-3 and TRBJ2-7; 9 positions agree with TRBD2. This CDR3 region has 17 residues. Trimming removed 1 base from V and 5 bases from J; junction bases left unmatched: 12. The germline gives CDR1 ENHRY, CDR2 SYGVKD. CDR3: CAISELVAGDGSDEQYF. CDR3 coding DNA: TGTGCCATCAGTGAGTTGGTAGCGGGGGACGGGTCCGACGAGCAGTACTTC.

The rearrangement links TRBV3-1 (or the pseudogene TRBV3-2) to TRBJ2-3; TRBD1 matches at 7 bases. With 1 base clipped from V and 0 bases from J, the junction kept 4 bases outside the gene matches. The CDR3 length is 16 residues. Germline loops: CDR1 LGHDT, CDR2 YNNKEL (reference sequence). The CDR3 coding sequence is TGTGCCAGCAGCCAAGCGAGACAGGGTAGCACAGATACGCAGTATTTT. The encoded protein is CASSQARQGSTDTQYF.

This chain uses TRBV7-2 with TRBJ1-1, with unresolved D. Per the germline V gene, CDR1 is SGHTA and CDR2 is FQGNSA. Between the trimmed V and J ends, which lost 0 bases and 3 bases, there was a span of 5 bases. The CDR3 runs to 13 residues. DNA for the CDR3: TGTGCCAGCAGCTTAGCGCAAGACACTGAAGCTTTCTTT. It is translated as CASSLAQDTEAFF.

The chain carries TRBV10-1 and TRBJ2-2, with 10 bases lining up with TRBD2. The CDR3 has 14 amino acids. Germline loops: CDR1 WNHNN, CDR2 SYGVQD (reference sequence). V was pared by 5 bases and J by 4 bases, with 1 base of the junction left unmatched. This CDR3 reads CASSSGGATGELFF. Written as DNA, the CDR3 is TGCGCCAGCAGTAGCGGGGGGGCCACCGGGGAGCTGTTTTTT.

The gene calls are TRBV15 and TRBJ2-7; D gene unclear. V lost 5 bases, J lost 2 bases, and 10 bases lay in between. The CDR3 consists of 13 residues. The germline gives CDR1 LNHNV, CDR2 YYDKDF (reference sequence). DNA for the CDR3: TGTGCCACCAGCCACCGTCCCACCTACGAGCAGTACTTC. It yields the protein CATSHRPTYEQYF.

V gene TRBV6-5 combines with J gene TRBJ2-2; D is possibly TRBD1 (6 bases). The CDR3 consists of 15 residues. CDR1 is MNHEY, CDR2 SVGAGI, per germline. V lost 6 bases and J 0 bases, leaving 11 bases between the germline ends. Here the CDR3 DNA reads TGTGCCAGCAGGCCGGGACATTCGAACACCGGGGAGCTGTTTTTT. This sequence encodes CASRPGHSNTGELFF.

The chain is built from TRBV9 and TRBJ1-1; a possible D gene is TRBD1 (5 bases). Per the germline V gene, CDR1 is SGDLS and CDR2 is YYNGEE. Trimming took 3 bases from V and 3 from J, leaving 15 bases between them. CDR3 length equals 15 residues. This CDR3 is CASSARGLRDTEAFF. DNA of the CDR3: TGTGCCAGCAGCGCGAGGGGCCTCAGGGACACTGAAGCTTTCTTT.

This chain connects TRBV4-1 to TRBJ1-2; unclear D gene. CDR1 and CDR2 from the germline V gene are MGHRA and YSYEKL. The CDR3 loop spans 16 amino acids. Trimming took 2 bases from V and 1 from J, leaving 14 bases between them. CDR3 in amino acids: CASSQIMGLGNYGYTF. CDR3 bases: TGCGCCAGCAGCCAAATCATGGGGTTAGGTAACTATGGCTACACCTTC.

The gene calls are TRBV4-1 and TRBJ1-1; a weak D match, TRBD1 (5 bases). Germline V CDR1 and CDR2: MGHRA, YSYEKL. CDR3 length: 14 residues. Trimming cost V 2 bases and J 6 bases, with 13 bases left between them. The CDR3 coding sequence is TGCGCCAGCAGCCAATCCTACTGGGGCGCTGAAGCTTTCTTT. Translation gives CASSQSYWGAEAFF.

The chain uses TRBV4-1 and TRBJ2-2; TRBD2 matches 9 bases. Per the germline V gene, CDR1 is MGHRA and CDR2 is YSYEKL. The CDR3 loop spans 16 amino acids. V lost 4 bases, J lost 3 bases, and 6 bases stayed unmatched. The CDR3 DNA follows: TGCGCCAGCAGCCCCAGCGGGGGGAGGGACACCGGGGAGCTGTTTTTT. Translating it yields CASSPSGGRDTGELFF.

J is TRBJ2-3 and V is TRBV29-1, with no clear D. This CDR3 comprises 13 residues. V gave up 4 bases and J gave up 4 bases, with 12 bases separating them. CDR1 is SQVTM, CDR2 ANQGSEA, per germline. The CDR3 coding sequence is TGCAGCGTTGGTCCCAATCCCCCAGATACGCAGTATTTT. Its translation is CSVGPNPPDTQYF.

The rearrangement joins TRBV6-2 or TRBV6-3 to TRBJ1-5, with TRBD1 matching over 9 bases. This CDR3 has 15 amino acids. J was trimmed by 9 bases and V by 6 bases; bases with no gene match: 12. Germline CDR1 reads MNHEY; CDR2 reads SVGEGT. This CDR3 reads CASSSGTGRILPQHF. CDR3 DNA sequence: TGTGCCAGCAGCTCCGGGACAGGGAGAATTCTGCCCCAGCATTTT.

The rearrangement links TRBV6-5 to TRBJ2-7, with 10 bases lining up with TRBD1. The CDR3 covers 13 residues. With V trimmed by 6 bases and J by 3 bases, 2 bases remained unmatched. The germline gives CDR1 MNHEY, CDR2 SVGAGI. This CDR3 is CASRRDRGYEQYF. In DNA form, the CDR3 reads TGTGCCAGCAGACGGGACAGGGGCTACGAGCAGTACTTC.

The chain joins TRBV12-3 or TRBV12-4 to TRBJ2-1; D possibly corresponds to TRBD1 (5 bases). Trimming pared 6 bases from V and 8 bases from J, leaving 11 bases between. The CDR3 has 12 amino acids. CDR3 protein: CASSPQGHEQFF. In DNA, the CDR3 is TGTGCCAGCAGCCCCCAGGGCCATGAGCAGTTCTTC.

This chain joins TRBV28 and TRBJ2-3; 8 nucleotides line up with TRBD1. There are 15 residues in the CDR3. Germline CDR1 MDHEN, CDR2 SYDVKM. The V gene end was trimmed by 4 bases and the J gene end by 7 bases; junction bases not matched to a gene: 10. CDR3 nucleotides: TGTGCCAGCAGTTCACCGGGACAGGTCGTAAATACGCAGTATTTT. The encoded protein is CASSSPGQVVNTQYF. The variable domain in full, completed from reference TRBV28 and TRBJ2-3, reads DVKVTQSSRYLVKRTGEKVFLECVQDMDHENMFWYRQDPGLGLRLIYFSYDVKMKEKGDIPEGYSVSREKKERFSLILESASTNQTSMYLCASSSPGQVVNTQYFGPGTRLTVL.